The rows below give T cell receptor beta chains drawn from one sample of a study of blood T cell repertoires in COVID-19. Profiling relied on immunoSEQ multiplex PCR, and the TCRdb table lists in-frame clones only, not all of them. The sample contains some 250,000 clones, 86% of which appear only once. Source material: peripheral blood. The receptors derive from a woman between 25 and 40 years old with COVID-19, enrolled during active disease. CDR3s leave out the opening cysteine and the closing phenylalanine or tryptophan.

V gene | CDR3 protein
TRBV2 | ASSEPRSGNTIY
TRBV27 | ASSFCDGGPTDTQY
TRBV29-1 | SVRRKGQIERANYGYT
TRBV9 | ASSVDLGSYGYT
TRBV28 | ASSSGLAGGLTYEQY
TRBV5-1 | ASSLAWAETQY
TRBV18 | ASSDRDMSTEAF
TRBV3-1/TRBV3-2 | ASSPLGAHGYT
TRBV5-6 | ASSLPRDNTGELF
TRBV20-1 | SAPQGTEQY
TRBV6-5 | ASRGQTYGYT
TRBV27 | ASSLSLYQETQY
TRBV27 | ASSFRGTHTEAF
TRBV6-4 | ASSRDLGETQY
TRBV5-4 | ASSLRGTTNIQY
TRBV11-2 | ASSLGTGGWYGYT
TRBV28 | ASGGLYYEQY
TRBV5-1 | ASSLARPGGVNTEAF
TRBV28 | ASSFRGLGNTIY
TRBV7-2 | ASSLRGVSNQPQH
TRBV7-9 | ASSFRGRNYYEQY
TRBV6-4 | ASSDPGSGDTQY
TRBV28 | ASSLWSYEQY
TRBV4-1 | ASSTRDTMNTEAF
TRBV7-9 | ASSTWAGGQETQY
TRBV30 | AWSVRGAGYT